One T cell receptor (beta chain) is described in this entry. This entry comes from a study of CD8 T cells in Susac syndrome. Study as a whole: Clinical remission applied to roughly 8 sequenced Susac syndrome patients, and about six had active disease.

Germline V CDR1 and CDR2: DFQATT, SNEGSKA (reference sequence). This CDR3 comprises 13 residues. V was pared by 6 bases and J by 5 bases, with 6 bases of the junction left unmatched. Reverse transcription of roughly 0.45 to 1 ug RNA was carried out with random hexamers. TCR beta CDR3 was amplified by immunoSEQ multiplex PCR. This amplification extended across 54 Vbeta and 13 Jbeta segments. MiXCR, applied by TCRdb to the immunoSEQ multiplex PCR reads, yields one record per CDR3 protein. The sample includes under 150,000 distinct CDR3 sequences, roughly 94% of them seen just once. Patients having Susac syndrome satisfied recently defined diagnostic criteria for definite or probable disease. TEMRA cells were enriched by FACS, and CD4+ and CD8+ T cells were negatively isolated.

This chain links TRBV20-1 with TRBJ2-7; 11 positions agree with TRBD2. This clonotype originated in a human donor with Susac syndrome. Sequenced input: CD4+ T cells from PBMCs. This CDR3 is CSAKGLADHEQYF. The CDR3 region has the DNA TGCAGTGCGAAGGGACTAGCGGACCACGAGCAGTACTTC.